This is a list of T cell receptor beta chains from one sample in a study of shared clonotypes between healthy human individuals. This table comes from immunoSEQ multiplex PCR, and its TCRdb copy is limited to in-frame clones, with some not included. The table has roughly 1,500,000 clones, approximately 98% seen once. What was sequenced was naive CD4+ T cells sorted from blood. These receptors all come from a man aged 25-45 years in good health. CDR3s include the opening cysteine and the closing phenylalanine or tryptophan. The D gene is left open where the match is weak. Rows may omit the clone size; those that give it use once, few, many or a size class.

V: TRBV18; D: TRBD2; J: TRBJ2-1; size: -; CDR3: CASSPSSGRGNEQFF; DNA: TGTGCCAGCTCACCATCCAGCGGGAGGGGGAATGAGCAGTTCTTC
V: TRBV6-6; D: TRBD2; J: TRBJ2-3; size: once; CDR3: CASSELAGVDTQYF; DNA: TGTGCCAGCAGCGAGCTAGCGGGAGTAGATACGCAGTATTTT
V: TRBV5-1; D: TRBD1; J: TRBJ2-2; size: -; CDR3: CASGPGQGNTGELFF; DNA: TGCGCCAGCGGTCCCGGACAGGGGAACACCGGGGAGCTGTTTTTT
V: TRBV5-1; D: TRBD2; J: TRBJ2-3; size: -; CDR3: CASSSSLAGGVDTQYF; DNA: TGCGCCAGCAGCTCCAGTCTAGCGGGAGGAGTAGATACGCAGTATTTT
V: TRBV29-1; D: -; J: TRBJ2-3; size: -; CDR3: CSVDAVWDTQYF; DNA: TGCAGCGTTGATGCAGTTTGGGATACGCAGTATTTT
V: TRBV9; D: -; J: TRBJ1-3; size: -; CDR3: CASSATAKSGNTIYF; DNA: TGTGCCAGCAGCGCGACAGCAAAGTCTGGAAACACCATATATTTT
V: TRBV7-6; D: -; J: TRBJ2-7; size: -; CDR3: CASSLPGSSYEQYF; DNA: TGTGCCAGCAGCTTACCAGGGAGCTCCTACGAGCAGTACTTC
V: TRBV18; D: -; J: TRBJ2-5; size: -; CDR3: CASSPLEETQYF; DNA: TGTGCCAGCTCACCATTAGAAGAGACCCAGTACTTC
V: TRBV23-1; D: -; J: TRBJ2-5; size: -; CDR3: CASSQSGLQETQYF; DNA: TGCGCCAGCAGTCAATCGGGACTCCAAGAGACCCAGTACTTC
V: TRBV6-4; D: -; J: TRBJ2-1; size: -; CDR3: CASSPRGARDEQFF; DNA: TGTGCCAGCAGTCCTCGGGGGGCGAGGGATGAGCAGTTCTTC
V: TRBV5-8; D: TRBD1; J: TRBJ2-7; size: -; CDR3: CASSLDRGESYEQYF; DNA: TGTGCCAGCAGCTTGGACAGGGGCGAATCCTACGAGCAGTACTTC
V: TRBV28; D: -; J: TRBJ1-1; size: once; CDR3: CASSLYRMNTEAFF; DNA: TGTGCCAGCAGTTTGTACAGGATGAACACTGAAGCTTTCTTT
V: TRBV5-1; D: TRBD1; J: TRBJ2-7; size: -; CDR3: CASSPGTVNEQYF; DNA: TGCGCCAGCAGCCCTGGGACAGTCAACGAGCAGTACTTC
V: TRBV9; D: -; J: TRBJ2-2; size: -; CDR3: CASSVVGDNTGELFF; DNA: TGTGCCAGCAGCGTAGTCGGGGATAACACCGGGGAGCTGTTTTTT
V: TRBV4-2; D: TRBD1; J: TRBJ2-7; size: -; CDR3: CASSSGVRDRVVSYEQYF; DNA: TGTGCCAGCAGCTCAGGCGTTCGGGACAGGGTTGTATCCTACGAGCAGTACTTC
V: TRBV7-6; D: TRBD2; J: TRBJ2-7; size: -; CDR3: CASSSGTSGTREQYF; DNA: TGTGCCAGCAGCTCAGGGACTAGCGGGACCAGGGAGCAGTACTTC
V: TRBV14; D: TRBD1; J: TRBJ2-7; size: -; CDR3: CASSQSGTAYEQYF; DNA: TGTGCCAGCAGCCAATCCGGGACAGCCTACGAGCAGTACTTC
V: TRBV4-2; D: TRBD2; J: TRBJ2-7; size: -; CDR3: CASSHPLSGIDSYEQYF; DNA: TGTGCCAGCAGCCACCCCCTCAGCGGGATAGACTCCTACGAGCAGTACTTC
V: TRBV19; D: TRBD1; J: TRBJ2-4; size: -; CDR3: CASSTDRVVAKNIQYF; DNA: TGTGCCAGTAGTACGGACAGGGTGGTGGCCAAAAACATTCAGTACTTC